Listed here are 9 T cell receptor beta chains from one sample, sequenced in a study of PD-1 blockade in mismatch repair-deficient tumors. Produced via immunoSEQ multiplex PCR; TCRdb's table is partial and in-frame only. In the table there are more than 15,000 clones, roughly four fifths of which are singletons. Sequenced here: PBMCs, sampled 4 weeks after starting pembrolizumab. The source of these receptors is an adult with mismatch repair-deficient cancer.

This clone was observed a few times. V usage is TRBV5-1 and J usage is TRBJ2-7; no clear D. The CDR3 is 12 amino acids. Germline assignment: CDR1 SGHRS and CDR2 YFSETQ. The V end was cut by 3 bases, the J end by 3 bases, with 7 bases between. The CDR3 nucleotides read TGCGCCAGCAGCTCGAGTAGCTACGAGCAGTACTTC. Encoded protein: CASSSSSYEQYF. The full variable domain, in which reference TRBV5-1 and TRBJ2-7 provide the parts outside the CDR3, is KAGVTQTPRYLIKTRGQQVTLSCSPISGHRSVSWYQQTPGQGLQFLFEYFSETQRNKGNFPGRFSGRQFSNSRSEMNVSTLELGDSALYLCASSSSSYEQYFGPGTRLTVT.

The chain couples TRBV5-1 to TRBJ2-2, with 15 bases fitting TRBD2. The CDR3 consists of 19 residues. Germline lookup yields CDR1 SGHRS and CDR2 YFSETQ. Germline trimming cut 0 bases from V and 2 bases from J; bases unmatched to any gene: 5. CDR3 nucleotide sequence: TGCGCCAGCAGCTTGGCAGGACTAGCGGGAGGGCCTAACACCGGGGAGCTGTTTTTT. Its translation: CASSLAGLAGGPNTGELFF.

The chain couples TRBV10-1 to TRBJ2-1, with D perhaps TRBD2 (5 bases). The CDR3 contains 15 residues. Deletions cut 3 bases from V and 8 bases from J, with 17 bases between. Germline lookup yields CDR1 WNHNN and CDR2 SYGVQD (reference sequence). CDR3 sequence reads: CASSEGESGYHEQFF. CDR3 nucleotides: TGCGCCAGCAGTGAAGGAGAAAGCGGATATCATGAGCAGTTCTTC.

The table lists this clone with a count of one. This rearrangement joins TRBV5-6 to TRBJ2-3; TRBD2 might be the D (7 bases). Germline lookup yields CDR1 SGHDT and CDR2 YYEEEE. The V gene lost 4 bases and the J gene lost 6 bases, with 15 bases spanning the gap. This CDR3 contains 14 residues. The CDR3 DNA is TGTGCCAGCAGCGAGCTGGGGAGGGGGGATACGCAGTATTTT. It encodes CASSELGRGDTQYF.

V is TRBV7-3 and J is TRBJ1-1; D unclear. Trimming cost V 5 bases and J 7 bases, with 11 bases left between them. CDR1 is SGHTA, CDR2 FQGTGA, per germline. The CDR3 length is 12 residues. CDR3 DNA: TGTGCCAGCAGCCTCGTCCGCGATGAAGCTTTCTTT. It specifies CASSLVRDEAFF.

The CDR3 reads CASRGQGLGGYTF. The CDR3 nucleotides are TGTGCCAGCAGGGGGCAGGGGCTGGGTGGCTACACCTTC. J is TRBJ1-2 and V is TRBV6-1; tentatively, D is TRBD1 (6 bases). The germline CDR1 and CDR2 sequences are MNHNS and SASEGT. This CDR3 spans 13 amino acids. Trimming pared 6 bases from V and 7 bases from J, leaving 15 bases between.

This CDR3 reads CASSWDRVDKNIQYF. The CDR3 DNA is TGTGCCAGCAGCTGGGACAGGGTAGACAAAAACATTCAGTACTTC. The rearrangement joins TRBV21-1 to TRBJ2-4; whether TRBD1, the table's D call, matches the DNA was not checked. TRBV21-1 is assigned pseudogene status. This CDR3 has 15 amino acids.

This clone was recorded a few times. The chain employs TRBV29-1 and TRBJ1-1; D is unresolved. Deletions cut 7 bases from V and 2 bases from J, with 8 bases between. Per the germline V gene, CDR1 is SQVTM and CDR2 is ANQGSEA. This CDR3 spans 11 amino acids. Written as DNA, the CDR3 is TGCAGCGGGCGGGATAACACTGAAGCTTTCTTT. Protein sequence: CSGRDNTEAFF.

This clone was seen a handful of times. This sequence joins TRBV7-9 and TRBJ1-4; 10 nucleotides align to TRBD1. The J segment lost 7 bases and the V segment lost 5 bases, leaving 7 bases of the junction unmatched. In germline, CDR1 is SEHNR, CDR2 FQNEAQ (reference sequence). The CDR3 totals 15 residues. The CDR3: CASSPGQGDIEKLFF. DNA of the CDR3: TGTGCCAGCAGCCCCGGACAGGGGGATATTGAAAAACTGTTTTTT.